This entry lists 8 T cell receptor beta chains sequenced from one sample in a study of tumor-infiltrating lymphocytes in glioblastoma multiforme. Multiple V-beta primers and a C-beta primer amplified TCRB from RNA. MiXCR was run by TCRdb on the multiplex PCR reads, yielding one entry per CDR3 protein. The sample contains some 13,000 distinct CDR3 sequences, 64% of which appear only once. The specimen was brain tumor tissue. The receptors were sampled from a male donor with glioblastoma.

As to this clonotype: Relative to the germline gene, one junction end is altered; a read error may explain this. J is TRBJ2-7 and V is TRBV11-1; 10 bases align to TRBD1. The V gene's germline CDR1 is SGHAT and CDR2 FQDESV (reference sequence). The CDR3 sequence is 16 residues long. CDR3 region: CACSLARLDRGYERYF. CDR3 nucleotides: TGTGCCTGCAGCTTAGCGCGCTTGGACAGGGGGTACGAGCGGTACTTC.

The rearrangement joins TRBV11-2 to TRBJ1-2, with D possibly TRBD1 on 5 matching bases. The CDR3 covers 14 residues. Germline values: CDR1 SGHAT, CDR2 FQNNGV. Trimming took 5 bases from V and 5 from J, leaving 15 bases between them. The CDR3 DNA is TGTGCCAGCAGCCCGGGACCGCTCGCTTATGGCTACACCTTC. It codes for CASSPGPLAYGYTF.

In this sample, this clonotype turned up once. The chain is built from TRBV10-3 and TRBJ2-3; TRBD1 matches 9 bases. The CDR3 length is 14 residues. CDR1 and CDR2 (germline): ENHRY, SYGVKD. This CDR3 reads CTTAQGASTDTQYF. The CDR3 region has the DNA TGTACCACCGCACAGGGGGCGAGTACAGATACGCAGTATTTT.

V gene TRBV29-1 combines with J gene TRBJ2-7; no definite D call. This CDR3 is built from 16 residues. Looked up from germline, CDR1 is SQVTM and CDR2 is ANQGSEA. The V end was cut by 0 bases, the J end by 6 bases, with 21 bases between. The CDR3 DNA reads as TGCAGCGTTGAAGATCTACGGGTTTCAGGACCCGGCGAGCAGTACTTC. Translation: CSVEDLRVSGPGEQYF.

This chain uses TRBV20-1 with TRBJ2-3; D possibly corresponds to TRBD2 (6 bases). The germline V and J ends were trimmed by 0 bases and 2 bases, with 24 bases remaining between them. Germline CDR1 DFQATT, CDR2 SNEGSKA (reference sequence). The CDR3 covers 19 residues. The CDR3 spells CSARDQPSLLATYTDTQYF. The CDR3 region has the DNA TGCAGTGCTAGAGATCAACCATCTCTGCTAGCGACCTACACAGATACGCAGTATTTT.

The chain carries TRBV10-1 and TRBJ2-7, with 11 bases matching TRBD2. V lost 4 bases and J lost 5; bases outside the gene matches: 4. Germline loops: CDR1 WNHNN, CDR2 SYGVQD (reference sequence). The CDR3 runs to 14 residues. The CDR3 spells CASSGTSGSDEQYF. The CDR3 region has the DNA TGCGCCAGCAGTGGGACTAGCGGGTCGGACGAGCAGTACTTC.

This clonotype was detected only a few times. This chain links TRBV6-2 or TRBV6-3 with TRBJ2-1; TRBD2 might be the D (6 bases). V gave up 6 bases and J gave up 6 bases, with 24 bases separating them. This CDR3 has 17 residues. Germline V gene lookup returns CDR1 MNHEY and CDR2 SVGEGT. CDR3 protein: CASSRAPGASACNEQFF. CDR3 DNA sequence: TGTGCCAGCAGCCGCGCCCCCGGGGCTAGCGCCTGCAATGAGCAGTTCTTC.

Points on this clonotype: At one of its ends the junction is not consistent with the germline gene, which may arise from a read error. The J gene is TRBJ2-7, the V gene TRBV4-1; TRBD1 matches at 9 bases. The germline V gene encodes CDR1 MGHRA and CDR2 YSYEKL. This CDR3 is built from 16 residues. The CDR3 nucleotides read TGTGTCAGCAGCCAAGCTGGGACAGGGCGGTCCTACGAGCAGTACTTC. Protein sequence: CVSSQAGTGRSYEQYF.